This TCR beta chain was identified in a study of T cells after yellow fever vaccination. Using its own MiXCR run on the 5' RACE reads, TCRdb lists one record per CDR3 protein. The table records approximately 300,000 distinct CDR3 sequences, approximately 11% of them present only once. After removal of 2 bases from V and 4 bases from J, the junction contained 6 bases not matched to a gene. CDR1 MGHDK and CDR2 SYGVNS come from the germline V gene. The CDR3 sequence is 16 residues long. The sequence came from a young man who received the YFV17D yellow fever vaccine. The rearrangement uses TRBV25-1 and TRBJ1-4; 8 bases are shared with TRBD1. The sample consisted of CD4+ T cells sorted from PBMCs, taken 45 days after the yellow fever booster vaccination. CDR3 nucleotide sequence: TGTGCCAGCAGTGAACTGTACAGGGGGTTTAATGAAAAACTGTTTTTT. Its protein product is CASSELYRGFNEKLFF.